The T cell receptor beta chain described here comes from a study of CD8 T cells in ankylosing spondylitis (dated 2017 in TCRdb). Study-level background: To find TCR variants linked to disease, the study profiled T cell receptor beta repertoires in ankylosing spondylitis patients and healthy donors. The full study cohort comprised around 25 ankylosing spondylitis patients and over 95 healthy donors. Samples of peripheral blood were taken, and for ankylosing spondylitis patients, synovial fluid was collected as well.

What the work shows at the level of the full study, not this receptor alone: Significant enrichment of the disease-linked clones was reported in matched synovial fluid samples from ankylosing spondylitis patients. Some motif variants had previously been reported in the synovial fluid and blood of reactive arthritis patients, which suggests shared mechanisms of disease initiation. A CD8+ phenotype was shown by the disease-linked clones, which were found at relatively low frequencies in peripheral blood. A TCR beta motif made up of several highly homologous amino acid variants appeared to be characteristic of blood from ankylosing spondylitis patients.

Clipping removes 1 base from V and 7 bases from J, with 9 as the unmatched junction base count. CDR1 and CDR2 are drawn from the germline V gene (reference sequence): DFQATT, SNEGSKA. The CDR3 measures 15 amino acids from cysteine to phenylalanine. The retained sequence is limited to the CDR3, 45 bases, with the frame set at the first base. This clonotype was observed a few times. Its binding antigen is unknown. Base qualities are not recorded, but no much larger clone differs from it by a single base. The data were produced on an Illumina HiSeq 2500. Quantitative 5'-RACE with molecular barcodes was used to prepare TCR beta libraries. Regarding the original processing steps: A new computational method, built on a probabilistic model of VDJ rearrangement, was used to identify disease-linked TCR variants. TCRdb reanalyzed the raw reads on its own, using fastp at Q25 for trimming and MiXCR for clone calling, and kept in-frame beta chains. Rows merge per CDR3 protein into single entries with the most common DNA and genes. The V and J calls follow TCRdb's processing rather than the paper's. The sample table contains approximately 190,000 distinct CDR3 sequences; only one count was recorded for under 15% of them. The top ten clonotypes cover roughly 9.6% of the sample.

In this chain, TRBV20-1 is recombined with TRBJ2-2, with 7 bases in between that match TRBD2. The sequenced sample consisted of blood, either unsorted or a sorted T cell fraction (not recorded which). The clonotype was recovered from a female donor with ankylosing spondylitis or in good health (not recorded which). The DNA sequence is TGCAGTGCTAGAGCGGGCGGGAGTTCGGGCGGGGAGCTGTTTTTT. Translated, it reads CSARAGGSSGGELFF.